The 13 T cell receptor beta chains given below trace back to one sample, sequenced in a study of blood T cell repertoires in COVID-19. TCRdb's copy holds only in-frame clones and misses some; the assay was immunoSEQ multiplex PCR. The sample has about 240,000 clones; around four fifths are singletons. The sample consisted of peripheral blood. Every receptor here comes from a woman aged 60 to 75 with active or convalescent COVID-19.

This chain uses TRBV5-1 with TRBJ1-1, with TRBD1 as a possible D gene (5 bases). Trimming took off 4 bases at V and 2 bases at J, with 12 bases between the two ends. Per germline, CDR1 SGHRS and CDR2 YFSETQ. The CDR3 is 14 amino acids. The CDR3 loop is CASSTLQENTEAFF. CDR3 bases: TGCGCCAGCAGCACCCTACAGGAAAACACTGAAGCTTTCTTT.

This clone was counted a few times. The chain has TRBV9 and TRBJ1-2; possible D gene TRBD1, 6 bases. V was trimmed by 0 bases and J by 4 bases, leaving 22 bases between them. Germline V CDR1 and CDR2: SGDLS, YYNGEE. The CDR3 is 18 residues long. The DNA of the CDR3 is TGTGCCAGCAGCGTAGCTACGGGGTGGCAGGGGCCCGGCTATGGCTACACCTTC. Protein product: CASSVATGWQGPGYGYTF. The full variable domain, completed using reference TRBV9 and TRBJ1-2, is DSGVTQTPKHLITATGQRVTLRCSPRSGDLSVYWYQQSLDQGLQFLIQYYNGEERAKGNILERFSAQQFPDLHSELNLSSLELGDSALYFCASSVATGWQGPGYGYTFGSGTRLTVV.

V gene TRBV4-1 combines with J gene TRBJ1-5, with 9 bases matching TRBD1. Germline lookup yields CDR1 MGHRA and CDR2 YSYEKL. The CDR3 contains 16 residues. Trimming cost V 3 bases and J 3 bases; bases outside gene matches: 6. CDR3 DNA: TGCGCCAGCAGCCATGTCGACAGGGGGGTCAATCAGCCCCAGCATTTT. It is translated as CASSHVDRGVNQPQHF.

This chain links TRBV7-9 with TRBJ2-1, with D maybe TRBD2 (7 bases). The CDR3 runs to 15 residues. V lost 7 bases and J 7 bases, leaving 20 bases between the germline ends. Germline loops: CDR1 SEHNR, CDR2 FQNEAQ (reference sequence). This CDR3 reads CASTFLPGGRNEQFF. The DNA for the CDR3 is TGTGCCAGCACCTTCCTCCCGGGGGGCAGGAATGAGCAGTTCTTC.

The V gene is TRBV7-9, the J gene TRBJ1-1; D is unclear. V was pared by 5 bases and J by 1 base, with 8 bases between. The CDR3 is 13 amino acids. Looked up from germline, CDR1 is SEHNR and CDR2 is FQNEAQ (reference sequence). The CDR3 reads CASSRVPNTEAFF. The CDR3 DNA follows: TGTGCCAGCAGCCGGGTCCCGAACACTGAAGCTTTCTTT.

The CDR3 is CASSERSQGANQPQHF. CDR3 DNA sequence: TGTGCCAGCAGTGAAAGAAGTCAGGGGGCTAATCAGCCCCAGCATTTT. This chain connects TRBV6-1 to TRBJ1-5; 8 bases agree with TRBD1. Germline CDR1 reads MNHNS; CDR2 reads SASEGT. With 2 bases clipped from V and 4 bases from J, the junction kept 7 bases outside the gene matches. This CDR3 is 16 amino acids long.

This chain links TRBV4-2 with TRBJ1-3; D possibly corresponds to TRBD1 (6 bases). The CDR3 consists of 14 residues. The V end lost 0 bases, the J end lost 5 bases, and 8 bases lay between the germline ends. CDR1 is LGHNA and CDR2 is YNFKEQ in the germline V gene. The CDR3 DNA follows: TGTGCCAGCAGCCAAGAAGGACAGAGAAACACCATATATTTT. Its translation: CASSQEGQRNTIYF.

The rearrangement uses TRBV6-2 or TRBV6-3 and TRBJ1-2; D is perhaps TRBD1 (6 bases). Trimming left V 0 bases short and J 3 bases short, with 17 bases between. Germline assignment: CDR1 MNHEY and CDR2 SVGEGT. The CDR3 covers 17 residues. For the CDR3, the DNA is TGTGCCAGCAGTTACTCGAGGCTTACAGGGACCCACTATGGCTACACCTTC. The encoded protein is CASSYSRLTGTHYGYTF.

The chain recombines TRBV4-1 with TRBJ2-1, with 7 bases matching TRBD1. CDR3 length: 18 residues. The germline V gene has CDR1 MGHRA and CDR2 YSYEKL. After removal of 1 base from V and 2 bases from J, the junction contained 11 bases not matched to a gene. In DNA form, the CDR3 reads TGCGCCAGCAGCCAAGTAGTATCGGTGACAGGGACCTACAATGAGCAGTTCTTC. Translating gives CASSQVVSVTGTYNEQFF.

The rearrangement uses TRBV5-6 and TRBJ2-5, with 12 bases aligning to TRBD2. Germline-derived CDR1 and CDR2 are SGHDT and YYEEEE. The length of the CDR3 is 16 residues. V gave up 3 bases and J gave up 4 bases; unmatched junction bases: 7. The CDR3 reads CASSSTSGGPGETQYF. The CDR3 nucleotides read TGTGCCAGCAGCTCCACTAGCGGGGGGCCGGGAGAGACCCAGTACTTC.

This clone was seen repeatedly, ten times or more. The chain links TRBV7-8 to TRBJ2-1; 8 bases agree with TRBD2. This CDR3 has 14 amino acids. V gave up 7 bases and J gave up 9 bases; unmatched junction bases: 11. The germline V gene encodes CDR1 SGHVS and CDR2 FQNEAQ. The chain's CDR3 is CASNWGSGDGEQFF. CDR3 sequence (DNA): TGTGCCAGCAACTGGGGTAGCGGGGATGGTGAGCAGTTCTTC. The whole variable domain, filled in from reference TRBV7-8 and TRBJ2-1, reads GAGVSQSPRYKVAKRGQDVALRCDPISGHVSLFWYQQALGQGPEFLTYFQNEAQLDKSGLPSDRFFAERPEGSVSTLKIQRTQQEDSAVYLCASNWGSGDGEQFFGPGTRLTVL.

The chain carries TRBV2 and TRBJ2-5, with 15 bases identical to TRBD2. Trimming cost V 5 bases and J 2 bases; bases outside gene matches: 3. Germline lookup yields CDR1 SNHLY and CDR2 FYNNEI. This CDR3 has 16 residues. CDR3 DNA sequence: TGTGCCAGCAGTTACGGACTAGCGGGGGGGCAAGAGACCCAGTACTTC. Translated, it gives CASSYGLAGGQETQYF.

The V gene is TRBV6-6, the J gene TRBJ1-1; weak D call: TRBD1 (5 bases). CDR1 and CDR2 (germline): MNHNY, SVGAGI (reference sequence). V lost 6 bases and J lost 0, with 23 bases in between. The CDR3 consists of 18 residues. CDR3: CASSRGSHGGGVNTEAFF. In nucleotides, the CDR3 is TGTGCCAGCAGCCGAGGGTCCCACGGCGGGGGTGTGAACACTGAAGCTTTCTTT.